The clone carrying this T cell receptor beta chain showed up just once. This sample was taken from a study of blood T cells in healthy people across ages. Through a sample-barcoded 5' primer and a J-beta primer mix, a second PCR was run for roughly 6 to 12 cycles. MiXCR was run by TCRdb on the 5' RACE reads, yielding one entry per CDR3 protein. The data contain 700,000 or so distinct CDR3 sequences, 22% of them singletons. CDR3 length: 16 residues. CDR1 LGHDT and CDR2 YNNKEL come from the germline V gene (reference sequence). The germline V and J ends were trimmed by 6 bases and 0 bases, with 15 bases remaining between them.

Source material: blood. The receptor comes from a man between 65 and 85 years old in good health. The chain links TRBV3-1 to TRBJ2-4, with D perhaps TRBD1 (6 bases). CDR3 loop: CASSQLRGIAKNIQYF. As DNA, the CDR3 is TGTGCCAGCAGTCAACTCAGGGGAATAGCCAAAAACATTCAGTACTTC.